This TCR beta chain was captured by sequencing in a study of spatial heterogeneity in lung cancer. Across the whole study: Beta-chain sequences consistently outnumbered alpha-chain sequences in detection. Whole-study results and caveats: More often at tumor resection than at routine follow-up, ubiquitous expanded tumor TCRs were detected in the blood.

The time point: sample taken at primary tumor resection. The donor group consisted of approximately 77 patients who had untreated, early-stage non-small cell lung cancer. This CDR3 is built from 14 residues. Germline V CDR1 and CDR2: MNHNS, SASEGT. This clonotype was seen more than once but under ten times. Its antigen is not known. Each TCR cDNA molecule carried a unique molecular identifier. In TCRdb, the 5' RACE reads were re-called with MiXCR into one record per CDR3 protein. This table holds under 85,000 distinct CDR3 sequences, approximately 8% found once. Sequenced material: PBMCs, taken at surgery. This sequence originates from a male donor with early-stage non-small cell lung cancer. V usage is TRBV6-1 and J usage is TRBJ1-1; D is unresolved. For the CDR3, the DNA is TGTGCGGGAGGGTTGGCCCTCGAGAACACTGAAGCTTTCTTT. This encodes CAGGLALENTEAFF.